What follows are 24 T cell receptor beta chains derived from one specimen sequenced in a study of cytomegalovirus exposure and HLA in healthy donors. Measured with immunoSEQ multiplex PCR; TCRdb has only the in-frame clones, and not every one. The table lists tens of thousands of clones, about 94% of them singletons. The sequenced sample consisted of PBMCs. The source of these receptors is a young man in good health and CMV-seropositive.

The chain joins TRBV9 to TRBJ1-5; weak D call: TRBD1 (6 bases). The germline CDR1 and CDR2 sequences are SGDLS and YYNGEE. The germline V and J ends were trimmed by 0 bases and 6 bases, with 13 bases remaining between them. The CDR3 has 15 amino acids. The CDR3 loop reads CASSVDPGVAQPQHF. Written as DNA, the CDR3 is TGTGCCAGCAGCGTAGACCCAGGGGTAGCTCAGCCCCAGCATTTT. Based on the CDR3 plus reference TRBV9 and TRBJ1-5, the full variable domain is DSGVTQTPKHLITATGQRVTLRCSPRSGDLSVYWYQQSLDQGLQFLIQYYNGEERAKGNILERFSAQQFPDLHSELNLSSLELGDSALYFCASSVDPGVAQPQHFGDGTRLSIL.

The chain has TRBV6-1 and TRBJ2-7; TRBD2 might be the D (8 bases). V lost 2 bases and J 1 base, leaving 12 bases between the germline ends. Germline loops: CDR1 MNHNS, CDR2 SASEGT. CDR3 size: 15 residues. In DNA form, the CDR3 reads TGTGCCAGCAGTGAATTAGCGGGACAGTCCTACGAGCAGTACTTC. It codes for CASSELAGQSYEQYF.

The chain uses TRBV6-1 and TRBJ2-5; D call uncertain. CDR3 size: 14 residues. Germline V gives CDR1 MNHNS, CDR2 SASEGT. V lost 3 bases and J lost 7, with 15 bases in between. The CDR3 nucleotides read TGTGCCAGCAGTGATCCTCGACGACCAGGGACCCAGTACTTC. It translates to CASSDPRRPGTQYF.

The V and J genes are TRBV5-7 and TRBJ2-3; 12 bases are a match to TRBD1. TRBV5-7 belongs to the ORF category, with a function that is uncertain. The CDR3 has 14 residues. The junction had 1 base not matched to a gene; V was cut back by 4 bases and J by 4 bases. The DNA of the CDR3 is TGTGCCAGCAGCCGGGACAGGGGGCCAGATACGCAGTATTTT. Protein product: CASSRDRGPDTQYF.

In this sample, this clone turned up once. The rearrangement joins TRBV9 to TRBJ1-4; TRBD1 aligns across 9 bases. The CDR3 runs to 14 residues. J was trimmed by 8 bases and V by 3 bases; bases with no gene match: 5. Germline V lookup: CDR1 SGDLS, CDR2 YYNGEE. CDR3 residues: CASSATGGGEKLFF. CDR3 nucleotides: TGTGCCAGCAGCGCGACAGGGGGAGGGGAAAAACTGTTTTTT.

The chain joins TRBV11-2 to TRBJ2-7; D may be TRBD2 (6 bases). The length of the CDR3 is 15 residues. V gave up 1 base and J gave up 2 bases, with 12 bases separating them. Per germline, CDR1 SGHAT and CDR2 FQNNGV. CDR3: CASSLVAAGPYEQYF. DNA of the CDR3: TGTGCCAGCAGCTTAGTAGCGGCGGGCCCCTACGAGCAGTACTTC. Full variable domain (missing parts from reference TRBV11-2 and TRBJ2-7): EAGVAQSPRYKIIEKRQSVAFWCNPISGHATLYWYQQILGQGPKLLIQFQNNGVVDDSQLPKDRFSAERLKGVDSTLKIQPAKLEDSAVYLCASSLVAAGPYEQYFGPGTRLTVT.

The rearrangement uses TRBV19 and TRBJ2-7, with 9 bases matching TRBD1. Germline CDR1 LNHDA, CDR2 SQIVND (reference sequence). V shed 5 bases and J 3 bases; nucleotides not matched to a gene: 8. The CDR3 length is 15 residues. The CDR3 loop is CASSHQRQGDYEQYF. The CDR3 DNA follows: TGTGCCAGTAGTCACCAGAGACAGGGGGACTACGAGCAGTACTTC.

The V and J genes are TRBV19 and TRBJ2-5; unclear D gene. Trimming removed 5 bases at V and 2 bases at J, with 15 bases between. The germline CDR1 and CDR2 sequences are LNHDA and SQIVND (reference sequence). This CDR3 is built from 15 residues. The CDR3 sequence is CASSSTGLLQETQYF. The CDR3 bases are TGTGCCAGTAGTTCAACCGGGTTACTGCAAGAGACCCAGTACTTC.

The CDR3 region is CASSVGVSRGRDTEAFF. The CDR3 nucleotides read TGTGCCAGCAGCGTCGGAGTGAGCAGGGGTCGCGACACTGAAGCTTTCTTT. The chain carries TRBV9 and TRBJ1-1, with D perhaps TRBD1 (6 bases). The germline V gene has CDR1 SGDLS and CDR2 YYNGEE. The CDR3 spans 17 residues. The germline V and J ends were trimmed by 2 bases and 3 bases, with 20 bases remaining between them. The variable domain in full, with the rest retrieved from reference TRBV9 and TRBJ1-1, is DSGVTQTPKHLITATGQRVTLRCSPRSGDLSVYWYQQSLDQGLQFLIQYYNGEERAKGNILERFSAQQFPDLHSELNLSSLELGDSALYFCASSVGVSRGRDTEAFFGQGTRLTVV.

This rearrangement joins TRBV10-1 to TRBJ2-5; 8 bases agree with TRBD2. From germline, CDR1 is WNHNN and CDR2 SYGVQD (reference sequence). This CDR3 comprises 14 residues. V trimming: 4 bases; J trimming: 2 bases; junction bases outside the gene matches: 3. CDR3 in DNA: TGCGCCAGCAGTGGAGCGGGGGTACAAGAGACCCAGTACTTC. It translates to CASSGAGVQETQYF.

The chain has TRBV2 and TRBJ2-1; 14 bases align to TRBD2. Trimming at V came to 0 bases and at J to 15 bases, leaving 7 bases not matched to a gene. There are 15 residues in the CDR3. Germline-derived CDR1 and CDR2 are SNHLY and FYNNEI. The CDR3 DNA reads TGTGCCAGCAGTGAAGCGGGACTAGCGGGAGTTAGTGGGTTCTTC. Translated, it gives CASSEAGLAGVSGFF.

The V gene is TRBV6-6, the J gene TRBJ2-3; no definite D call. Germline V gene lookup returns CDR1 MNHNY and CDR2 SVGAGI (reference sequence). V lost 5 bases to trimming and J lost 3 bases, with 15 bases between them. The CDR3 is made up of 15 amino acids. CDR3 nucleotides: TGTGCCAGCAGTCTGAACTCCCCCTTTACAGATACGCAGTATTTT. Amino acid sequence: CASSLNSPFTDTQYF.

The rearrangement joins TRBV18 to TRBJ2-7, with D possibly TRBD1 on 5 matching bases. The CDR3 has 13 amino acids. V was clipped by 3 bases and J by 2 bases, with 8 bases between them. Germline V gene data show CDR1 as KGHSH and CDR2 as LQKENI. CDR3 loop: CASSPRQTYEQYF. As DNA, the CDR3 is TGTGCCAGCTCACCGCGACAGACCTACGAGCAGTACTTC.

The chain couples TRBV28 to TRBJ2-1, with TRBD2 matching over 8 bases. V was clipped by 3 bases and J by 6 bases; unmatched bases: 10. Germline CDR1 reads MDHEN; CDR2 reads SYDVKM. The CDR3 extends over 16 amino acids. The CDR3 coding sequence is TGTGCCAGCAGTTTTGGGGGAATTCGGGAGGGCAATGAGCAGTTCTTC. Amino acid sequence: CASSFGGIREGNEQFF.

The rearrangement uses TRBV12-5 and TRBJ1-2; D might be TRBD1 (5 bases). Germline loops: CDR1 LGHNT, CDR2 FRNRAP. Between the trimmed V and J ends, which lost 3 bases and 8 bases, there was a span of 10 bases. This CDR3 is 12 amino acids long. CDR3 nucleotides: TGTGCTAGTGGTTTCTGGGCAGGGGGCTACACCTTC. Translation: CASGFWAGGYTF.

The chain is built from TRBV27 and TRBJ1-6; the D gene is possibly TRBD1 (5 bases). The CDR3 has 15 residues. Trimming cost V 7 bases and J 3 bases, with 13 bases left between them. Germline V gene sequence: CDR1 MNHEY, CDR2 SMNVEV (reference sequence). CDR3 coding DNA: TGTGCCAGCACTAGGGGAGGGTACTATAATTCACCCCTCCACTTT. This codes for CASTRGGYYNSPLHF.

The V gene is TRBV27, the J gene TRBJ2-7; 16 bases match TRBD2. There are 18 residues in the CDR3. The ends lost 4 bases at V and 3 bases at J; junction bases unmatched: 9. In germline, CDR1 is MNHEY, CDR2 SMNVEV (reference sequence). CDR3 region: CASSSGTSGRAPYYEQYF. Written as DNA, the CDR3 is TGTGCCAGCAGTTCCGGGACTAGCGGGAGGGCCCCCTACTACGAGCAGTACTTC.

This clone is a singleton in its sample. The rearrangement joins TRBV7-2 to TRBJ2-7; 7 bases map to TRBD1. V dropped 5 bases and J dropped 4; count of bases not matched to a gene: 8. The CDR3 runs to 14 residues. The germline CDR1 and CDR2 sequences are SGHTA and FQGNSA. The CDR3 protein is CASSHRDRLYEQYF. Here the CDR3 DNA reads TGTGCCAGCAGCCACCGGGACAGACTATACGAGCAGTACTTC.

The chain combines TRBV2 with TRBJ2-3; 10 bases line up with TRBD2. The CDR3 sequence is 17 residues long. Looked up from germline, CDR1 is SNHLY and CDR2 is FYNNEI. Unmatched junction bases numbered 10, after V lost 3 bases and J lost 4 bases. The CDR3 DNA reads as TGTGCCAGCAGTGAGAGCGGGGGGGCAAAATTGGCAGATACGCAGTATTTT. This encodes CASSESGGAKLADTQYF.

The rearrangement joins TRBV6-5 to TRBJ2-5; 11 bases are shared with TRBD2. The trim removed 9 bases at V and 5 bases at J, leaving 5 bases unmatched. Germline V gene lookup returns CDR1 MNHEY and CDR2 SVGAGI. This CDR3 is 13 amino acids long. CDR3 sequence: CASTSGRGETQYF. In DNA, the CDR3 is TGTGCCAGTACTAGCGGGAGAGGGGAGACCCAGTACTTC.

The V and J genes are TRBV4-1 and TRBJ1-5, with a weak D call TRBD1 (6 bases). From germline, CDR1 is MGHRA and CDR2 YSYEKL. V lost 0 bases and J 3 bases, leaving 12 bases between the germline ends. This CDR3 contains 16 residues. CDR3 coding DNA: TGCGCCAGCAGCCAAGATCGCGACAGGATCAATCAGCCCCAGCATTTT. Amino acids: CASSQDRDRINQPQHF.

This chain uses TRBV7-2 with TRBJ2-7; D possibly corresponds to TRBD1 (5 bases). This CDR3 contains 13 residues. Germline V gives CDR1 SGHTA, CDR2 FQGNSA. V lost 1 base to trimming and J lost 6 bases, with 10 bases between them. DNA of the CDR3: TGTGCCAGCAGCTTAGTGGGCAGGGTCGAGCAGTACTTC. Amino acids: CASSLVGRVEQYF.

V gene TRBV6-1 combines with J gene TRBJ1-2; TRBD1 agrees at 8 bases. Trimming cost V 6 bases and J 2 bases; bases outside gene matches: 5. In germline, CDR1 is MNHNS, CDR2 SASEGT. This CDR3 has 14 residues. CDR3 in DNA: TGTGCCAGCAGGCCGGGACAGGAAAACTATGGCTACACCTTC. Protein: CASRPGQENYGYTF.

The J gene is TRBJ2-1, the V gene TRBV2, with a tentative D call TRBD1 (6 bases). Germline V lookup: CDR1 SNHLY, CDR2 FYNNEI. The CDR3 spans 20 residues. V lost 4 bases and J lost 3, with 28 bases in between. CDR3 DNA: TGTGCCAGCAGTGTCCCCAGGACGGATTCTCTAGGGGGAATCTACAATGAGCAGTTCTTC. Encoded protein: CASSVPRTDSLGGIYNEQFF. The whole variable domain, remainder taken from reference TRBV2 and TRBJ2-1, is EPEVTQTPSHQVTQMGQEVILRCVPISNHLYFYWYRQILGQKVEFLVSFYNNEISEKSEIFDDQFSVERPDGSNFTLKIRSTKLEDSAMYFCASSVPRTDSLGGIYNEQFFGPGTRLTVL.